A single sample gave rise to the 15 T cell receptor beta chains below, sequenced in a study of T cell responses to AZD1222 COVID-19 vaccine. This table comes from immunoSEQ multiplex PCR, and its TCRdb copy is limited to in-frame clones, with some not included. The repertoire holds 180,000 or so clones, just over 90% seen once, with around 1.6% in the top ten. The sample here was peripheral blood, taken 28 days after the second AZD1222 dose. The source of these receptors is an adult who received the AZD1222 COVID-19 vaccine.

V is TRBV6-5 and J is TRBJ2-7; a weak D match, TRBD1 (6 bases). Trimming pared 6 bases from V and 5 bases from J, leaving 17 bases between. The CDR3 totals 14 residues. Germline CDR1 and CDR2: MNHEY and SVGAGI. The CDR3 here is CASSPRDRTHEQYF. The CDR3 DNA follows: TGTGCCAGCAGCCCCCGCGACAGGACCCACGAGCAGTACTTC.

This clone appeared a few times. The chain is built from TRBV29-1 and TRBJ2-2; the match to TRBD1 covers 10 bases. V gave up 1 base and J gave up 1 base; unmatched junction bases: 0. The CDR3 consists of 15 residues. The germline gives CDR1 SQVTM, CDR2 ANQGSEA. The CDR3 bases are TGCAGCGTTGAAGGGGACAGGGGGAACACCGGGGAGCTGTTTTTT. Translated, it gives CSVEGDRGNTGELFF.

The J gene is TRBJ2-1, the V gene TRBV30; D call uncertain. Deletions cut 4 bases from V and 8 bases from J, with 12 bases between. This CDR3 region has 12 residues. From germline, CDR1 is GTSNPN and CDR2 SVGIG (reference sequence). For the CDR3, the DNA is TGTGCCTGGAAGCCTCTTAGGGATGAGCAGTTCTTC. This translates into CAWKPLRDEQFF.

CDR3 loop: CASSLGEYQPQHF. The CDR3 DNA follows: TGTGCCAGTAGTCTCGGGGAATATCAGCCCCAGCATTTT. The V call is TRBV19, the J call TRBJ1-5; D call uncertain. Trimming took off 5 bases at V and 5 bases at J, with 10 bases between the two ends. Germline V CDR1 and CDR2: LNHDA, SQIVND (reference sequence). The CDR3 is 13 residues long.

This clone appeared once. The V call is TRBV29-1, the J call TRBJ2-7, with 11 bases lining up with TRBD1. The CDR3 totals 11 residues. Germline CDR1 is SQVTM and CDR2 is ANQGSEA. Trimming cost V 7 bases and J 6 bases; bases outside gene matches: 2. CDR3 sequence (DNA): TGCAGCGCGGGACAGGGGGTCGAGCAGTACTTC. The encoded protein is CSAGQGVEQYF.

V usage is TRBV21-1 and J usage is TRBJ2-2. TRBV21-1 is a pseudogene locus. CDR3 length equals 16 residues. The CDR3 nucleotides read TGTGCCAGCAGCACAGGCGGGGACACCGACACCGGGGAGCTGTTTTTT. It is translated as CASSTGGDTDTGELFF.

This clone showed up just a few times. The V gene is TRBV3-1 (or the pseudogene TRBV3-2), the J gene TRBJ1-2; a weak D match, TRBD1 (5 bases). V was cut by 3 bases and J by 8 bases, with 16 bases left in between. CDR3 length: 14 amino acids. In germline, CDR1 is LGHDT, CDR2 YNNKEL (reference sequence). The CDR3 region is CASSQFNRPLGYTF. CDR3 coding DNA: TGTGCCAGCAGCCAGTTTAACAGGCCTCTCGGCTACACCTTC.

The chain has TRBV13 and TRBJ2-5; the D gene is possibly TRBD2 (6 bases). The CDR3 is 15 amino acids. V gave up 2 bases and J gave up 4 bases, with 14 bases separating them. Germline lookup yields CDR1 PRHDT and CDR2 FYEKMQ (reference sequence). The CDR3 DNA is TGTGCCAGCAGCTTAAGGCAGGGAGGCTTAGAGACCCAGTACTTC. It is translated as CASSLRQGGLETQYF.

The chain has TRBV11-2 and TRBJ2-1; no clear D. The V end lost 0 bases, the J end lost 2 bases, and 8 bases lay between the germline ends. Germline values: CDR1 SGHAT, CDR2 FQNNGV. The CDR3 contains 15 residues. CDR3 sequence reads: CASSLEYGPYNEQFF. CDR3 nucleotide sequence: TGTGCCAGCAGCTTAGAATACGGGCCCTACAATGAGCAGTTCTTC.

The chain employs TRBV27 and TRBJ1-6; possible D gene TRBD1, 5 bases. CDR3 length: 13 residues. Germline CDR1 MNHEY, CDR2 SMNVEV (reference sequence). V lost 5 bases, J lost 16 bases, and 18 bases lay in between. The CDR3 reads CASSPQVGTPLHF. CDR3 nucleotide sequence: TGTGCCAGCAGTCCCCAGGTCGGGACTCCTCTCCACTTT.

The V gene is TRBV4-1, the J gene TRBJ2-1; D is unresolved. This CDR3 is 13 amino acids long. Trimming took off 1 base at V and 8 bases at J, with 9 bases between the two ends. CDR1 and CDR2 (germline): MGHRA, YSYEKL. The CDR3 region has the DNA TGCGCCAGCAGCCAAGTCGCCAATGATGAGCAGTTCTTC. Translation gives CASSQVANDEQFF.

This chain links TRBV12-5 with TRBJ2-3; 7 bases agree with TRBD2. V lost 1 base and J lost 0; bases outside the gene matches: 7. The germline V gene has CDR1 LGHNT and CDR2 FRNRAP. The CDR3 runs 17 residues. The DNA of the CDR3 is TGTGCTAGTGGTTTGGCCTCGACTAGCCCCAGCACAGATACGCAGTATTTT. Residues: CASGLASTSPSTDTQYF. The full variable domain, in which reference TRBV12-5 and TRBJ2-3 provide the parts outside the CDR3, is DARVTQTPRHKVTEMGQEVTMRCQPILGHNTVFWYRQTMMQGLELLAYFRNRAPLDDSGMPKDRFSAEMPDATLATLKIQPSEPRDSAVYFCASGLASTSPSTDTQYFGPGTRLTVL.

The V gene is TRBV4-1, the J gene TRBJ1-2; the match to TRBD1 covers 7 bases. V lost 1 base to trimming and J lost 1 base; unmatched junction nucleotides: 15. From germline, CDR1 is MGHRA and CDR2 YSYEKL. CDR3 length: 19 residues. The CDR3 nucleotides are TGCGCCAGCAGCCAAGTCTTCAGGAGGACAGGAGAAGTTAACTATGGCTACACCTTC. Encoded protein: CASSQVFRRTGEVNYGYTF.

The gene calls are TRBV11-2 and TRBJ2-5; D is possibly TRBD1 or TRBD2 (5 bases each). Deletions cut 5 bases from V and 5 bases from J, with 15 bases between. This CDR3 has 14 residues. Germline-derived CDR1 and CDR2 are SGHAT and FQNNGV. Written as DNA, the CDR3 is TGTGCCAGCAGCCAGTCTAGGTGGGGGGAGACCCAGTACTTC. As protein: CASSQSRWGETQYF.

This chain connects TRBV7-2 to TRBJ1-2; TRBD1 matches 7 bases. Trimming took 1 base from V and 8 from J; bases not matched to a gene: 4. Germline V lookup: CDR1 SGHTA, CDR2 FQGNSA. The CDR3 sequence is 13 residues long. CDR3 coding DNA: TGTGCCAGCAGCTTAGACAGGGGCTCCGGCTACACCTTC. It specifies CASSLDRGSGYTF. The full variable domain, completed using reference TRBV7-2 and TRBJ1-2, is GAGVSQSPSNKVTEKGKDVELRCDPISGHTALYWYRQSLGQGLEFLIYFQGNSAPDKSGLPSDRFSAERTGGSVSTLTIQRTQQEDSAVYLCASSLDRGSGYTFGSGTRLTVV.